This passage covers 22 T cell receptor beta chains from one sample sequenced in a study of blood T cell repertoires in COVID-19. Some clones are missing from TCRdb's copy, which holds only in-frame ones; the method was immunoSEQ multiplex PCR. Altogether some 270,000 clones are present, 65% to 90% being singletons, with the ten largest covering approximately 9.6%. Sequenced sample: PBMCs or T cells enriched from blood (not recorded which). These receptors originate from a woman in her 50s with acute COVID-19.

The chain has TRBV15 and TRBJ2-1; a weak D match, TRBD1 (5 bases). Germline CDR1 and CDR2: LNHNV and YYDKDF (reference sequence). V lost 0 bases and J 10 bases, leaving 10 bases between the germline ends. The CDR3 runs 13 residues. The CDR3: CATSRDKAGEQFF. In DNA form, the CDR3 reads TGTGCCACCAGCAGAGATAAAGCAGGGGAGCAGTTCTTC.

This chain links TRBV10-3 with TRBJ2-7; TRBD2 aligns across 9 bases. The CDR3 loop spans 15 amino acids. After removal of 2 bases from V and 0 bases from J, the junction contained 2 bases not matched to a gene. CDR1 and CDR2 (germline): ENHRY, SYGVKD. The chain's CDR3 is CAISEPSGASYEQYF. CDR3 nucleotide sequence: TGTGCCATCAGTGAGCCTAGCGGGGCCTCCTACGAGCAGTACTTC.

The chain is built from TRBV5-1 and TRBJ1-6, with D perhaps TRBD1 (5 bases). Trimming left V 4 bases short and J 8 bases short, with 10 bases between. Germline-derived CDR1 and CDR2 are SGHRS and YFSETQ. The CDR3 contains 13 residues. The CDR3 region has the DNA TGCGCCAGCAGCGCCAGGGAGGATTCACCCCTCCACTTT. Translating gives CASSAREDSPLHF.

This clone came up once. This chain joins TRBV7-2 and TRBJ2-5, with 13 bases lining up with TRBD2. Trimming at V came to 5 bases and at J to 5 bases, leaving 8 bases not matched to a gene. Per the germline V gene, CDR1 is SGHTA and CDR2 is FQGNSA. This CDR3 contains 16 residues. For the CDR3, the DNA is TGTGCCAGCAGCCCTACTAGCGGGGGGGCCAGTGAGACCCAGTACTTC. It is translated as CASSPTSGGASETQYF.

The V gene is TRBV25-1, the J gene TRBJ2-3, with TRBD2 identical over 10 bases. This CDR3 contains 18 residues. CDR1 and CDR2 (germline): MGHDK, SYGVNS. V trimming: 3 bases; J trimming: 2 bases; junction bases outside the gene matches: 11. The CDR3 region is CASSDGSGGAMSTDTQYF. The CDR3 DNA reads TGTGCCAGCAGTGACGGCAGCGGGGGGGCCATGTCCACAGATACGCAGTATTTT.

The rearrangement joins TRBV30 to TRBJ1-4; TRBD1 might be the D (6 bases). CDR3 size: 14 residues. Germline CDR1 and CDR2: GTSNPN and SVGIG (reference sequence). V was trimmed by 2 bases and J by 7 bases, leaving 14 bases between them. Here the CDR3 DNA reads TGTGCCTGGAGTTACACAGGGCCTTTTGAAAAACTGTTTTTT. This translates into CAWSYTGPFEKLFF.

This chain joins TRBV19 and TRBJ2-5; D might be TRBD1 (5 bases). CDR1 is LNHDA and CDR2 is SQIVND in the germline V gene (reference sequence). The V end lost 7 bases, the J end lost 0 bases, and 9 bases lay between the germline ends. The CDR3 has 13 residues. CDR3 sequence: CASTQGDQETQYF. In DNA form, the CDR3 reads TGTGCCAGTACCCAAGGGGACCAAGAGACCCAGTACTTC.

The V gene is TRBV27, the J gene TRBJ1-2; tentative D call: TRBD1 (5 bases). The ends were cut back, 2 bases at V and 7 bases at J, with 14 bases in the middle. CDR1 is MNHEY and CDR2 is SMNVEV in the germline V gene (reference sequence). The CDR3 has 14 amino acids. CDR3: CASSLQRGSGGYTF. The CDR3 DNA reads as TGTGCCAGCAGTTTACAACGGGGGTCGGGTGGCTACACCTTC.

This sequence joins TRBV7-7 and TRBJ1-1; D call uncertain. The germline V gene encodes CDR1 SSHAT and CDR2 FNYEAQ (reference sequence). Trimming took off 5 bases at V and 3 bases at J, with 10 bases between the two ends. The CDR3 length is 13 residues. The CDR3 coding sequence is TGTGCCAGCAGCCTCCGCCGGGACACTGAAGCTTTCTTT. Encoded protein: CASSLRRDTEAFF.

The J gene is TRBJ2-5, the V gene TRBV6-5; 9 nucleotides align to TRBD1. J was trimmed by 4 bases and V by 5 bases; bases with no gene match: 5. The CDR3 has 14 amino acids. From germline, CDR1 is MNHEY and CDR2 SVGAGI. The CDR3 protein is CASSTGGRAETQYF. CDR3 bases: TGTGCCAGCAGTACAGGGGGCAGAGCAGAGACCCAGTACTTC.

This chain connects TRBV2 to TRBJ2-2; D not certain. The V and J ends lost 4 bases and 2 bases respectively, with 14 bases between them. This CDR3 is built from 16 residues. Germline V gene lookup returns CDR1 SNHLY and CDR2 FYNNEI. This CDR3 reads CASSGRENPNTGELFF. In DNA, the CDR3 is TGTGCCAGCAGTGGTCGTGAGAACCCTAACACCGGGGAGCTGTTTTTT.

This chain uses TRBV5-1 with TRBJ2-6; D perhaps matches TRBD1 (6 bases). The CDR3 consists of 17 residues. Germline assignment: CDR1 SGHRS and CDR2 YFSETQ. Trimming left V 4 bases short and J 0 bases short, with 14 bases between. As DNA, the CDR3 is TGCGCCAGCAGCCCGAGGACAGTTAGCTCTGGGGCCAACGTCCTGACTTTC. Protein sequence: CASSPRTVSSGANVLTF.

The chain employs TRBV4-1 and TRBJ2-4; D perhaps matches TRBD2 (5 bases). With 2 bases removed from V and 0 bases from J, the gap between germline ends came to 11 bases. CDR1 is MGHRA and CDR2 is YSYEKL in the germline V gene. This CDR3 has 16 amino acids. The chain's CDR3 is CASSQKERVAKNIQYF. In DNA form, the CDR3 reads TGCGCCAGCAGCCAAAAGGAGAGGGTAGCCAAAAACATTCAGTACTTC.

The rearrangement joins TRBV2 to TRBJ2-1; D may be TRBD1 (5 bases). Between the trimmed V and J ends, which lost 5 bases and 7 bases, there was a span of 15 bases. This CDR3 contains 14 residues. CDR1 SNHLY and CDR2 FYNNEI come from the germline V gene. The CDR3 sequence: CASSLDSSRNEQFF. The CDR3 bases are TGTGCCAGCAGTCTAGACAGCTCGAGAAATGAGCAGTTCTTC.

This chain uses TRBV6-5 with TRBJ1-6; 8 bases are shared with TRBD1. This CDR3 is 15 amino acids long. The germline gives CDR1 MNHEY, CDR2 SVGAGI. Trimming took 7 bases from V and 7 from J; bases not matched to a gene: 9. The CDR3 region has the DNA TGTGCCAGCACATGGACAGGGTTAACGAATTCACCCCTCCACTTT. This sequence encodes CASTWTGLTNSPLHF.

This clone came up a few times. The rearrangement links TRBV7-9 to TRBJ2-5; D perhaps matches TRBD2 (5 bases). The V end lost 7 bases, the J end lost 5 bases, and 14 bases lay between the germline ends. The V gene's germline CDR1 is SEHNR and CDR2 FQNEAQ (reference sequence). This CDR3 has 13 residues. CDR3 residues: CASISIRGETQYF. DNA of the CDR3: TGTGCCAGCATCTCTATAAGAGGGGAGACCCAGTACTTC. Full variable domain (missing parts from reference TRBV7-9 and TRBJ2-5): DTGVSQNPRHKITKRGQNVTFRCDPISEHNRLYWYRQTLGQGPEFLTYFQNEAQLEKSRLLSDRFSAERPKGSFSTLEIQRTEQGDSAMYLCASISIRGETQYFGPGTRLLVL.

The CDR3 DNA follows: TGCGCCAGCAGCCTGCAGTTGTCAGCTGGAGGGGACTATGGCTACACCTTC. This gives the protein CASSLQLSAGGDYGYTF. The V gene is TRBV4-3, the J gene TRBJ1-2; TRBD1 might be the D (5 bases). CDR1 and CDR2 from the germline V gene are LGHNA and YSLEER. Between the trimmed V and J ends, which lost 4 bases and 3 bases, there was a span of 21 bases. The CDR3 loop spans 17 amino acids.

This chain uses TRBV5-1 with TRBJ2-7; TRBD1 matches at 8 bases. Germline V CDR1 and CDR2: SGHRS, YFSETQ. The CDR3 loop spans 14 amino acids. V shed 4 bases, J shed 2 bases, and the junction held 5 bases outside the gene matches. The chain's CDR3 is CASSKGQGAYEQYF. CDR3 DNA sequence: TGCGCCAGCAGCAAAGGACAGGGAGCCTACGAGCAGTACTTC.

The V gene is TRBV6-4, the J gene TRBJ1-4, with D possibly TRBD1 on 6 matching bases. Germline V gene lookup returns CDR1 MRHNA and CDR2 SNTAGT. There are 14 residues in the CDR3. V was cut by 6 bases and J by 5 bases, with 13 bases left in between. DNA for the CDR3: TGTGCCAGCAGGAGAGACAGGAGCAATGAAAAACTGTTTTTT. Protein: CASRRDRSNEKLFF.

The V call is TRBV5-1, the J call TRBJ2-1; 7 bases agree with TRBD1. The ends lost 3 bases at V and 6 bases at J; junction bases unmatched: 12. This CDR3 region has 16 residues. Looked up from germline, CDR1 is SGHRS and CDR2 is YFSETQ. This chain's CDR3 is CASSWEQGKSSNEQFF. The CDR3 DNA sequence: TGCGCCAGCAGCTGGGAACAGGGGAAATCAAGCAATGAGCAGTTCTTC. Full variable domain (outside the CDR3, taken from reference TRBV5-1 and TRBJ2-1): KAGVTQTPRYLIKTRGQQVTLSCSPISGHRSVSWYQQTPGQGLQFLFEYFSETQRNKGNFPGRFSGRQFSNSRSEMNVSTLELGDSALYLCASSWEQGKSSNEQFFGPGTRLTVL.

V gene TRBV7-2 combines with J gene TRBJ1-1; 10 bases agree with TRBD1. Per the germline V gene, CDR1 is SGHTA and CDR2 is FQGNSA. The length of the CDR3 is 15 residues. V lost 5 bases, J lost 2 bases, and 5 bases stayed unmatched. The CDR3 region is CASSAGQGGNTEAFF. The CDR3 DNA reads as TGTGCCAGCAGCGCCGGACAGGGGGGTAACACTGAAGCTTTCTTT.

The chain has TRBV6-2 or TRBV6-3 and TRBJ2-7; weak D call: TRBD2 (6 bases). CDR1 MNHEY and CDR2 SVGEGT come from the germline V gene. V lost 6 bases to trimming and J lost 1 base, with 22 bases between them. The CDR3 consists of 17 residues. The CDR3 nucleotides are TGTGCCAGCAGCACCCCCCGGGGGAGCACCCGTTCCTACGAGCAGTACTTC. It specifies CASSTPRGSTRSYEQYF.